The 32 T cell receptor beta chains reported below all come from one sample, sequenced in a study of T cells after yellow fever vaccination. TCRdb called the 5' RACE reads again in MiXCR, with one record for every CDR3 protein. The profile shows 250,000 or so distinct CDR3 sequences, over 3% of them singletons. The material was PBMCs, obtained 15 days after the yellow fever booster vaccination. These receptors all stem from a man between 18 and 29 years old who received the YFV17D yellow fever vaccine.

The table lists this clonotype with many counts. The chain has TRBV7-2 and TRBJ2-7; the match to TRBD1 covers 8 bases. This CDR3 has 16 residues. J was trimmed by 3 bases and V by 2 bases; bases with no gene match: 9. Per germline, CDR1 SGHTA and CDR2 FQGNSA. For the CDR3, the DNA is TGTGCCAGCAGCTTACGTACAGGGGGTTCCGTCTACGAGCAGTACTTC. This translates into CASSLRTGGSVYEQYF.

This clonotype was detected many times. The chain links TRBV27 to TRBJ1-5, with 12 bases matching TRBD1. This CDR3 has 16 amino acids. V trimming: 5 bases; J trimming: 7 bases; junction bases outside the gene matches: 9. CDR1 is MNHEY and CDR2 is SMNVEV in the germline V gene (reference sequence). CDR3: CASSPGTGGHSQPQHF. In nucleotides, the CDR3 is TGTGCCAGCAGTCCGGGGACAGGGGGCCACTCGCAGCCCCAGCATTTT.

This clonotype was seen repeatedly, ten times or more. As DNA, the CDR3 is TGTGCCAGCAGTCGGACAGATTATGGCTACACCTTC. Protein product: CASSRTDYGYTF. The chain employs TRBV25-1 and TRBJ1-2; a possible D gene is TRBD1 (6 bases). The CDR3 has 12 amino acids. V was clipped by 5 bases and J by 5 bases, with 9 bases between them. Germline values: CDR1 MGHDK, CDR2 SYGVNS.

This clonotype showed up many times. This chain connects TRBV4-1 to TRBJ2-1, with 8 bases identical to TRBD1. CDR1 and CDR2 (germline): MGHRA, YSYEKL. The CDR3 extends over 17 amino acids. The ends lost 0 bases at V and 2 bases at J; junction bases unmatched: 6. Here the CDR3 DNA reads TGCGCCAGCAGCCAAGAACCCGCGGGACAGGCCTACAATGAGCAGTTCTTC. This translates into CASSQEPAGQAYNEQFF.

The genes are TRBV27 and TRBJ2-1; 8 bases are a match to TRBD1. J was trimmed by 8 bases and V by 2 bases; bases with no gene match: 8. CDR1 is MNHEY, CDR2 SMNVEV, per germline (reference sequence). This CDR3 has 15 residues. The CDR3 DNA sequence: TGTGCCAGCAGTTTACTCCTCGGACAGGGCGATGAGCAGTTCTTC. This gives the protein CASSLLLGQGDEQFF.

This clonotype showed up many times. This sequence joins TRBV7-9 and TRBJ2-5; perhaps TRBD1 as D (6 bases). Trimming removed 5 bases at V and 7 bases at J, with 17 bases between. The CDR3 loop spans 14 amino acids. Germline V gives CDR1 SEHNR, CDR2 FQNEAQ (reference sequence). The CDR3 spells CASSPRDTEWTQYF. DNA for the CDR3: TGTGCCAGCAGCCCCCGGGACACCGAGTGGACCCAGTACTTC.

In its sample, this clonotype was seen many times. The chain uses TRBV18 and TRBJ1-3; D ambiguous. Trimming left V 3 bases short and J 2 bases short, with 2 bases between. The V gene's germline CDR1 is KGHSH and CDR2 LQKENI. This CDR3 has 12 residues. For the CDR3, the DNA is TGTGCCAGCTCACCGGCTGGAAACACCATATATTTT. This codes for CASSPAGNTIYF.

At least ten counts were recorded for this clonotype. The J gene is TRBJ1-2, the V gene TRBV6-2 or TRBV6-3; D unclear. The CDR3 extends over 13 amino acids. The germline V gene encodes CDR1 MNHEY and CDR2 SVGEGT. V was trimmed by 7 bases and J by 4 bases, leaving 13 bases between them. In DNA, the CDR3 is TGTGCCAGCAATTCGGGTCGGACCTATGGCTACACCTTC. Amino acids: CASNSGRTYGYTF.

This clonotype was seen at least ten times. The CDR3 here is CASSTAAGLAVYNEQFF. For the CDR3, the DNA is TGTGCCAGCAGCACAGCCGCGGGACTAGCGGTGTACAATGAGCAGTTCTTC. The chain employs TRBV7-9 and TRBJ2-1, with 11 nucleotides matching TRBD2. The CDR3 is made up of 17 amino acids. In germline, CDR1 is SEHNR, CDR2 FQNEAQ (reference sequence). The J segment lost 4 bases and the V segment lost 5 bases, leaving 10 bases of the junction unmatched.

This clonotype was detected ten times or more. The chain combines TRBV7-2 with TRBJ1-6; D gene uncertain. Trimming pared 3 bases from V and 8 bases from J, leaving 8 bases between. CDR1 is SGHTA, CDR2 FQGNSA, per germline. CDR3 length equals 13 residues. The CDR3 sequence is CASSLVGYSPLHF. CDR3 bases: TGTGCCAGCAGCTTGGTGGGCTATTCACCCCTCCACTTT.

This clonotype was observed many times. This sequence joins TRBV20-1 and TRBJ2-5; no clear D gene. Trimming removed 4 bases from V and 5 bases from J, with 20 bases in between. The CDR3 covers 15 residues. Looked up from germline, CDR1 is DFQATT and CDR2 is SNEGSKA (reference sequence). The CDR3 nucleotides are TGCAGTGCTAAAGAAGGACCCCCATCCGGGGAGACCCAGTACTTC. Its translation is CSAKEGPPSGETQYF.

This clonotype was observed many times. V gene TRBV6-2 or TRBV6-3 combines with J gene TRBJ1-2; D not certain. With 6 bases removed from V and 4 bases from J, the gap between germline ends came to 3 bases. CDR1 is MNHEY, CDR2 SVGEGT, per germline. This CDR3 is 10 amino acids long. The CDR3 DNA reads TGTGCCAGCAGCGGCTATGGCTACACCTTC. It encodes CASSGYGYTF.

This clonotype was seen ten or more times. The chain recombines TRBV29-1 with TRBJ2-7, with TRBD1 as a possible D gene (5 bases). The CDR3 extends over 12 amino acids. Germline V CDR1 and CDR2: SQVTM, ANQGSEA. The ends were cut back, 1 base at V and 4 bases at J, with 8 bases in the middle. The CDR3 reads CSVEVRAYEQYF. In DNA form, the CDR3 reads TGCAGCGTTGAAGTCAGGGCTTACGAGCAGTACTTC.

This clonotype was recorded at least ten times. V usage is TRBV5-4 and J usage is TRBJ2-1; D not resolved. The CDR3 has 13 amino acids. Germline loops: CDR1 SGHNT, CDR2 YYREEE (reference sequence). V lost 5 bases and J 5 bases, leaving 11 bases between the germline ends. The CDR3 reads CASRLRVDNEQFF. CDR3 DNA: TGTGCCAGCAGGCTCCGAGTCGACAATGAGCAGTTCTTC.

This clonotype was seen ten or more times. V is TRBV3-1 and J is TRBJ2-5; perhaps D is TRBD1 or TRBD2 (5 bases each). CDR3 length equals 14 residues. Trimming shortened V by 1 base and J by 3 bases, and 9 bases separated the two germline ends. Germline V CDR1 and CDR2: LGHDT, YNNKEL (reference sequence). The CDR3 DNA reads TGTGCCAGCAGCCAAGGAGTGGGGGAAGAGACCCAGTACTTC. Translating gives CASSQGVGEETQYF.

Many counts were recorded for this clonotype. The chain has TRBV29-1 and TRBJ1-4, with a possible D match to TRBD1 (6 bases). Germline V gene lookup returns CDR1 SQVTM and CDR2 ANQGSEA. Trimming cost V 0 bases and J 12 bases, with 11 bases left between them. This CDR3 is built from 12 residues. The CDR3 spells CSVEDHRVELFF. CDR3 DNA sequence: TGCAGCGTTGAAGATCACAGGGTGGAACTGTTTTTT.

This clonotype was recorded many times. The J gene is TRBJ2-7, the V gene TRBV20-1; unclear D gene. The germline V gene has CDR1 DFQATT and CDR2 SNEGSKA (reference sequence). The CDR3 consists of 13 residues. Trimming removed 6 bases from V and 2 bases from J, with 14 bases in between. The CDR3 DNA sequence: TGCAGTGCAACCGGGCCCCAACCCTACGAGCAGTACGTC. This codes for CSATGPQPYEQYV.

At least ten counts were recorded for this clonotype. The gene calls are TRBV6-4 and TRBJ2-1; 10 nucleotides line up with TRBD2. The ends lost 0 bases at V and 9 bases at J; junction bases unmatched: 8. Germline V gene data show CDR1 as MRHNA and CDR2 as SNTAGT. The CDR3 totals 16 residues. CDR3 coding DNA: TGTGCCAGCAGTGACTCGGGGGTAGCGGGGGGTCGTGAGCAGTTCTTC. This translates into CASSDSGVAGGREQFF.

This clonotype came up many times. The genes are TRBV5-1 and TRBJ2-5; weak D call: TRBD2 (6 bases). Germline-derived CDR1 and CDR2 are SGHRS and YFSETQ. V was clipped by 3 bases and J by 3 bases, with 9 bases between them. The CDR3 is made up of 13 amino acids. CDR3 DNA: TGCGCCAGCAGCTCGGGGGTTGAAGAGACCCAGTACTTC. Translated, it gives CASSSGVEETQYF.

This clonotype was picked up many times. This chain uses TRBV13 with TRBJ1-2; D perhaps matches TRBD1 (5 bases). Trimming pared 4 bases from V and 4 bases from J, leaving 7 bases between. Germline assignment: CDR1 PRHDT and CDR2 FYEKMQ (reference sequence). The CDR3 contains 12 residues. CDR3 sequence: CASSSRVYGYTF. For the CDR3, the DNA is TGTGCCAGCAGCTCCAGGGTCTATGGCTACACCTTC.

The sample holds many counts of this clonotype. The CDR3 is CASSLTVGVGNTEAFF. The DNA of the CDR3 is TGTGCCAGCAGCTTAACAGTCGGCGTGGGGAACACTGAAGCTTTCTTT. V and J are TRBV11-2 and TRBJ1-1; D not certain. V gave up 2 bases and J gave up 1 base, with 14 bases separating them. This CDR3 is built from 16 residues. Looked up from germline, CDR1 is SGHAT and CDR2 is FQNNGV.

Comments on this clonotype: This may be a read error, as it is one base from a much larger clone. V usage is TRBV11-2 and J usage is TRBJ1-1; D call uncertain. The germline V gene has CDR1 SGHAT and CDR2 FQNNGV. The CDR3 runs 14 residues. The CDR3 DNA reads TGTGCCAGCAGCTCCCCTCCGGGCAACAGTGAAGCTTTCTTT. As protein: CASSSPPGNSEAFF.

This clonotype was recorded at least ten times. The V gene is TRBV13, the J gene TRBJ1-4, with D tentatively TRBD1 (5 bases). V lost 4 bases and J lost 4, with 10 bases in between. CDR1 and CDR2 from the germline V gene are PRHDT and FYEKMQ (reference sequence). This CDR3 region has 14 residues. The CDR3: CASSSTVLNEKLFF. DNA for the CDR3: TGTGCCAGCAGCTCGACAGTTCTTAATGAAAAACTGTTTTTT.

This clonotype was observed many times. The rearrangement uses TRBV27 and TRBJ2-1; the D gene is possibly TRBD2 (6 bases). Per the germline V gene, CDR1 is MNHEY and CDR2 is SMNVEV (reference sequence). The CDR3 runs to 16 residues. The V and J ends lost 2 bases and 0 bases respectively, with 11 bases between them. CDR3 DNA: TGTGCCAGCAGTTTAGGGACTCAAGGCTCCTACAATGAGCAGTTCTTC. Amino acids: CASSLGTQGSYNEQFF.

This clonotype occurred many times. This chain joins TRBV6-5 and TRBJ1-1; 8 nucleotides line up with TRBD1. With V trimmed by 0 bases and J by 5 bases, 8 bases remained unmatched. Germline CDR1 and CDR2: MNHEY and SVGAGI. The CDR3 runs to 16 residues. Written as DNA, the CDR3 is TGTGCCAGCAGTTACTCGGCAGGGGGCCAGGGAACTGAAGCTTTCTTT. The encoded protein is CASSYSAGGQGTEAFF.

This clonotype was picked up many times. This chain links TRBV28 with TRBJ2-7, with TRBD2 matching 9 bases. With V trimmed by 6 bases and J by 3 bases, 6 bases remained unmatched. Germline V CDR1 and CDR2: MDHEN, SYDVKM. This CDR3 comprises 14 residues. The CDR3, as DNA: TGTGCCAGCAGCCGGGGGACTAGCTACTACGAGCAGTACGTC. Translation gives CASSRGTSYYEQYV.

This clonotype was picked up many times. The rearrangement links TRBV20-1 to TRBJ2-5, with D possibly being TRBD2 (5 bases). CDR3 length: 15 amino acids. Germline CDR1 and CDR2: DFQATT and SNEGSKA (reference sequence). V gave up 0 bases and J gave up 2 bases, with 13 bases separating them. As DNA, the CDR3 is TGCAGTGCTAGAGATCCAGCGGCTTATCAAGAGACCCAGTACTTC. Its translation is CSARDPAAYQETQYF.

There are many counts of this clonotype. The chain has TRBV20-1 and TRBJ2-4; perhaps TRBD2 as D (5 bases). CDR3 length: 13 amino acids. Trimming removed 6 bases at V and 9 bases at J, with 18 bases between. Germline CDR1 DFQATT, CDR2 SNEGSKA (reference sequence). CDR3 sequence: CSAWTPSTGIQYF. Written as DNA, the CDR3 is TGCAGTGCATGGACTCCATCAACGGGCATTCAGTACTTC.

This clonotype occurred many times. CDR3 coding DNA: TGCAGTGCCATTACTAGCGGGGGCACCTACAATGAGCAGTTCTTC. As protein: CSAITSGGTYNEQFF. The rearrangement joins TRBV20-1 to TRBJ2-1, with 11 bases aligning to TRBD2. Germline CDR1 and CDR2: DFQATT and SNEGSKA (reference sequence). The CDR3 extends over 15 amino acids. V shed 6 bases, J shed 2 bases, and the junction held 6 bases outside the gene matches.

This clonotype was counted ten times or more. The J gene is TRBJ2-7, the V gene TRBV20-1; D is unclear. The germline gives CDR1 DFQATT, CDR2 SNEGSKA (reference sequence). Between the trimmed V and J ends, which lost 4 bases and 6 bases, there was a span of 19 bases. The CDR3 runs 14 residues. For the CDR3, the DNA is TGCAGTGCTAATCCCCGACGAGACCGTGGCGAGCAGTACTTC. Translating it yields CSANPRRDRGEQYF.

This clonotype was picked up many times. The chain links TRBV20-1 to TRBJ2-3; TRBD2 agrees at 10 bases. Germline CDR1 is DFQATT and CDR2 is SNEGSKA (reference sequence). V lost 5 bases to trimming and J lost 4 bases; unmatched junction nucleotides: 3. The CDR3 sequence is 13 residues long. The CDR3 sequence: CSAGLAGADTQYF. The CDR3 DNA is TGCAGTGCTGGGCTAGCGGGGGCAGATACGCAGTATTTT.

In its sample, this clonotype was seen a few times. CDR3 bases: TGTGCCAGCGGCGCGGGGGGCGCGAAAGAGCAGTACTTC. The encoded protein is CASGAGGAKEQYF. The chain is built from TRBV7-6 and TRBJ2-7, with TRBD2 matching 8 bases. CDR1 is SGHVS and CDR2 is FNYEAQ in the germline V gene. CDR3 length: 13 amino acids. Trimming took 8 bases from V and 7 from J; bases not matched to a gene: 10.